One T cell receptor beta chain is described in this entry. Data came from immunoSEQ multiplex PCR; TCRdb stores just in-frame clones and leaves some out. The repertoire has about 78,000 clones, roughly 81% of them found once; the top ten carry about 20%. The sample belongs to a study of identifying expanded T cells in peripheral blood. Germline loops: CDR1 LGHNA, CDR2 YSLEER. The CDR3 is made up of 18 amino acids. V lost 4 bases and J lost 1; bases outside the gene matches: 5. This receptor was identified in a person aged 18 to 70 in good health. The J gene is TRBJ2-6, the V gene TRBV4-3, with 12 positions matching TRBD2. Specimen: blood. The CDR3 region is CASSPRLAGASGANVLTF. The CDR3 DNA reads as TGCGCCAGCAGCCCGAGACTAGCGGGAGCTTCTGGGGCCAACGTCCTGACTTTC.